The next 27 T cell receptor beta chains were all read from a single sample in a study of early T cells in non-severe SARS-CoV-2 infection. TCRdb recomputed calls from the 5' RACE reads with MiXCR, one row per CDR3 protein. In the table there are some 80,000 distinct CDR3 sequences, approximately 14% of which are singletons. The sample was whole blood. These receptors were taken from an adult who was a healthcare worker with PCR-confirmed SARS-CoV-2 infection or an uninfected control (not recorded which).

This clonotype occurred a few times. V usage is TRBV7-2 and J usage is TRBJ1-2; D is unclear. Germline loops: CDR1 SGHTA, CDR2 FQGNSA. Trimming removed 2 bases at V and 4 bases at J, with 5 bases between. This CDR3 contains 12 residues. In nucleotides, the CDR3 is TGTGCCAGCAGCTTATCATTCTATGGCTACACCTTC. It translates to CASSLSFYGYTF. The full variable domain, completed using reference TRBV7-2 and TRBJ1-2, is GAGVSQSPSNKVTEKGKDVELRCDPISGHTALYWYRQSLGQGLEFLIYFQGNSAPDKSGLPSDRFSAERTGGSVSTLTIQRTQQEDSAVYLCASSLSFYGYTFGSGTRLTVV.

There are many counts of this clonotype. This chain links TRBV10-1 with TRBJ2-3, with 7 bases lining up with TRBD2. The CDR3 is made up of 15 amino acids. Germline assignment: CDR1 WNHNN and CDR2 SYGVQD (reference sequence). V was clipped by 6 bases and J by 0 bases; unmatched bases: 6. The CDR3, as DNA: TGCGCCAGCAGCCAGCGGGATACTAGCACAGATACGCAGTATTTT. It yields the protein CASSQRDTSTDTQYF.

This clonotype was counted only a few times. This chain links TRBV7-2 with TRBJ2-7, with 8 bases matching TRBD2. The CDR3 runs to 14 residues. J lost 6 bases, V lost 5 bases, and 9 bases had no gene match. Per germline, CDR1 SGHTA and CDR2 FQGNSA. The CDR3 loop reads CASSPRTSMGEQYF. The CDR3 DNA reads as TGTGCCAGCAGCCCCAGGACTAGCATGGGCGAGCAGTACTTC.

This clonotype was counted a few times. This chain uses TRBV20-1 with TRBJ2-5; the D is unclear. The CDR3 is made up of 14 amino acids. CDR1 is DFQATT, CDR2 SNEGSKA, per germline (reference sequence). V was trimmed by 3 bases and J by 5 bases, leaving 16 bases between them. In DNA form, the CDR3 reads TGCAGTGCTAGGGATTTGAATAGACGTGAGACCCAGTACTTC. Residues: CSARDLNRRETQYF.

This clonotype was seen a few times. The V and J genes are TRBV6-6 and TRBJ2-3; 7 nucleotides line up with TRBD2. The germline CDR1 and CDR2 sequences are MNHNY and SVGAGI (reference sequence). J was trimmed by 5 bases and V by 2 bases; bases with no gene match: 7. This CDR3 is 15 amino acids long. The CDR3 loop reads CASSYDFGTKDTQYF. The CDR3 DNA reads as TGTGCCAGCAGTTACGACTTCGGGACTAAAGATACGCAGTATTTT.

This clonotype was seen many times. This chain connects TRBV12-3 or TRBV12-4 to TRBJ1-4; D remains ambiguous. This CDR3 has 15 amino acids. Between the trimmed V and J ends, which lost 1 base and 3 bases, there was a span of 9 bases. The CDR3 is CASSLGQYPNEKLFF. Here the CDR3 DNA reads TGTGCCAGCAGTTTAGGCCAGTACCCTAATGAAAAACTGTTTTTT.

This clonotype was found many times. This sequence joins TRBV7-6 and TRBJ1-5, with a tentative D call TRBD1 (5 bases). This CDR3 is 14 amino acids long. Trimming took off 1 base at V and 7 bases at J, with 11 bases between the two ends. Germline lookup yields CDR1 SGHVS and CDR2 FNYEAQ. DNA of the CDR3: TGTGCCAGCAGCTTAGGAGCGGGGCGGCAGCCCCAGCATTTT. Its translation is CASSLGAGRQPQHF. Full variable domain (remainder filled in from reference TRBV7-6 and TRBJ1-5): GAGVSQSPRYKVTKRGQDVALRCDPISGHVSLYWYRQALGQGPEFLTYFNYEAQQDKSGLPNDRFSAERPEGSISTLTIQRTEQRDSAMYRCASSLGAGRQPQHFGDGTRLSIL.

The V gene is TRBV20-1, the J gene TRBJ2-3; TRBD2 is a possible D gene (7 bases). Trimming took off 5 bases at V and 6 bases at J, with 15 bases between the two ends. The CDR3 spans 13 residues. CDR1 and CDR2 from the germline V gene are DFQATT and SNEGSKA (reference sequence). The CDR3 spells CSAGGAGGDTQYF. The CDR3 bases are TGCAGTGCTGGGGGGGCCGGCGGTGATACGCAGTATTTT.

Only one count was recorded for this clonotype. This chain connects TRBV6-5 to TRBJ2-6; 9 nucleotides line up with TRBD2. Germline V gene sequence: CDR1 MNHEY, CDR2 SVGAGI. Germline trimming cut 6 bases from V and 0 bases from J; bases unmatched to any gene: 3. The CDR3 runs to 16 residues. The chain's CDR3 is CASRTSGSSGANVLTF. The CDR3 nucleotides are TGTGCCAGCAGGACTAGCGGTAGCTCTGGGGCCAACGTCCTGACTTTC.

The rearrangement uses TRBV12-3 or TRBV12-4 and TRBJ2-7, with TRBD1 as a possible D gene (6 bases). The CDR3 sequence is 12 residues long. V was trimmed by 5 bases and J by 5 bases, leaving 10 bases between them. CDR3 sequence reads: CASSRTDHEQYF. CDR3 DNA sequence: TGTGCCAGCAGTAGGACAGACCACGAGCAGTACTTC.

This clonotype was found a few times. The chain employs TRBV20-1 and TRBJ1-2; tentatively, D is TRBD1 (5 bases). Trimming stripped 5 bases from V and 5 bases from J, with 12 bases between. The CDR3 is made up of 12 amino acids. Looked up from germline, CDR1 is DFQATT and CDR2 is SNEGSKA (reference sequence). CDR3 protein: CSAGHQIYGYTF. The CDR3 bases are TGCAGTGCTGGACATCAAATTTATGGCTACACCTTC.

Here the CDR3 reads CASSQRSPEAGSNSPLHF. For the CDR3, the DNA is TGCGCCAGCAGCCAGCGCAGCCCCGAGGCAGGGTCTAATTCACCCCTCCACTTT. This sequence joins TRBV4-1 and TRBJ1-6; perhaps TRBD1 as D (5 bases). This CDR3 region has 18 residues. From germline, CDR1 is MGHRA and CDR2 YSYEKL. The V end was cut by 3 bases, the J end by 6 bases, with 21 bases between.

This clonotype was seen many times. The chain is built from TRBV2 and TRBJ2-7; D not resolved. The CDR3 runs 10 residues. Germline V lookup: CDR1 SNHLY, CDR2 FYNNEI. Trimming took off 3 bases at V and 3 bases at J, with 0 bases between the two ends. The CDR3 nucleotides read TGTGCCAGCAGTGACTACGAGCAGTACTTC. Protein product: CASSDYEQYF.

Concerning this clonotype itself: A much larger clone lies a single base off, so this may be a read error. This chain connects TRBV12-3 or TRBV12-4 to TRBJ2-2; D not resolved. Trimming took 5 bases from V and 5 from J, leaving 18 bases between them. This CDR3 has 16 residues. CDR3 protein: CASSQYSLLRTGELFF. In DNA, the CDR3 is TGTGCCAGCAGTCAATACAGCCTCCTGAGGACCGGGGAGCTGTTTTTT.

This clonotype was recorded many times. The chain links TRBV7-3 to TRBJ2-2; D possibly corresponds to TRBD2 (5 bases). The V end lost 6 bases, the J end lost 1 base, and 12 bases lay between the germline ends. The germline V gene has CDR1 SGHTA and CDR2 FQGTGA. This CDR3 has 15 residues. CDR3 amino acids: CASREPGMNTGELFF. CDR3 bases: TGTGCCAGCAGAGAACCCGGGATGAACACCGGGGAGCTGTTTTTT.

In its sample, this clonotype was seen many times. The genes are TRBV19 and TRBJ1-2, with D perhaps TRBD1 (5 bases). Germline CDR1 is LNHDA and CDR2 is SQIVND (reference sequence). Trimming stripped 7 bases from V and 6 bases from J, with 15 bases between. This CDR3 is built from 13 residues. The CDR3 DNA reads TGTGCCAGTAAGGTGGCAGGGAGCGATGGCTACACCTTC. It encodes CASKVAGSDGYTF.

V is TRBV29-1 and J is TRBJ2-2; tentative D call: TRBD1 (5 bases). The length of the CDR3 is 12 residues. V was pared by 7 bases and J by 4 bases, with 10 bases between. CDR1 and CDR2 (germline): SQVTM, ANQGSEA. DNA of the CDR3: TGCAGCGCTCAGGGTTTCACCGGGGAGCTGTTTTTT. It encodes CSAQGFTGELFF.

This clonotype was counted a few times. This chain uses TRBV6-2 or TRBV6-3 with TRBJ1-1; 7 bases align to TRBD1. This CDR3 has 14 amino acids. Germline V gene data show CDR1 as MNHEY and CDR2 as SVGEGT. After removal of 5 bases from V and 6 bases from J, the junction contained 9 bases not matched to a gene. CDR3 DNA sequence: TGTGCCAGCAGTCGTGACAGGGTAGGCGCTGAAGCTTTCTTT. Translated, it gives CASSRDRVGAEAFF.

This chain connects TRBV4-3 to TRBJ2-5; the match to TRBD2 covers 13 bases. Germline CDR1 is LGHNA and CDR2 is YSLEER. This CDR3 comprises 16 residues. Germline trimming cut 4 bases from V and 3 bases from J; bases unmatched to any gene: 5. The CDR3 region has the DNA TGCGCCAGCAGCCCTCACACTAGCGGGGGGGAAGAGACCCAGTACTTC. It translates to CASSPHTSGGEETQYF.

V and J are TRBV6-5 and TRBJ2-3; 9 bases map to TRBD2. CDR3 length: 16 amino acids. Unmatched junction bases numbered 7, after V lost 6 bases and J lost 0 bases. Germline loops: CDR1 MNHEY, CDR2 SVGAGI. CDR3 nucleotide sequence: TGTGCCAGCAGCAGGCGCGGGGGGGCTAGCACAGATACGCAGTATTTT. Translating it yields CASSRRGGASTDTQYF.

This clonotype has a count of ten or more. The rearrangement uses TRBV12-5 and TRBJ1-2; the D gene is possibly TRBD1 (5 bases). CDR3 length equals 14 residues. The germline gives CDR1 LGHNT, CDR2 FRNRAP. V dropped 4 bases and J dropped 3 bases, with 12 bases sitting between them. CDR3: CASGSGTFHYGYTF. For the CDR3, the DNA is TGTGCTAGTGGTTCGGGGACTTTCCACTATGGCTACACCTTC.

This clonotype was observed a handful of times. The rearrangement joins TRBV5-6 to TRBJ2-7; perhaps TRBD2 as D (6 bases). Trimming took 3 bases from V and 8 from J, leaving 21 bases between them. CDR1 is SGHDT, CDR2 YYEEEE, per germline. The CDR3 is 15 amino acids. CDR3 coding DNA: TGTGCCAGCAGCTGTCCTACCGTGATTGGGGGGAAGCAGTACTTC. Residues: CASSCPTVIGGKQYF.

This clonotype was picked up many times. V gene TRBV30 combines with J gene TRBJ1-4; D gene unclear. V was shortened by 2 bases and J by 0 bases, with 7 bases between the two germline ends. CDR3 length: 14 amino acids. The germline gives CDR1 GTSNPN, CDR2 SVGIG (reference sequence). CDR3 region: CAWSKGPTNEKLFF. The CDR3 region has the DNA TGTGCCTGGAGTAAAGGACCAACTAATGAAAAACTGTTTTTT.

This rearrangement joins TRBV7-3 to TRBJ1-1; D unclear. CDR1 and CDR2 (germline): SGHTA, FQGTGA. The ends were cut back, 6 bases at V and 1 base at J, with 6 bases in the middle. The length of the CDR3 is 12 residues. The CDR3 sequence is CASRGRNTEAFF. The CDR3, as DNA: TGTGCCAGCAGGGGTCGGAACACTGAAGCTTTCTTT.

This clonotype was recorded many times. The chain is built from TRBV10-3 and TRBJ2-1; D might be TRBD2 (5 bases). The CDR3 is 16 residues long. The germline CDR1 and CDR2 sequences are ENHRY and SYGVKD. Trimming took off 2 bases at V and 0 bases at J, with 11 bases between the two ends. Here the CDR3 reads CAISEASSDSYNEQFF. In DNA form, the CDR3 reads TGTGCCATCAGTGAGGCTAGCTCTGACTCCTACAATGAGCAGTTCTTC.

J is TRBJ1-2 and V is TRBV9, with D hard to call. This CDR3 contains 13 residues. Looked up from germline, CDR1 is SGDLS and CDR2 is YYNGEE. Trimming pared 5 bases from V and 0 bases from J, leaving 8 bases between. CDR3 bases: TGTGCCAGCAGAGCTACAGCTAACTATGGCTACACCTTC. It yields the protein CASRATANYGYTF.

The chain recombines TRBV6-2 or TRBV6-3 with TRBJ2-7; TRBD1 might be the D (6 bases). The CDR3 covers 17 residues. V was trimmed by 0 bases and J by 6 bases, leaving 21 bases between them. CDR1 is MNHEY, CDR2 SVGEGT, per germline. The CDR3 spells CASSYSVRQGNMGEQYF. The DNA for the CDR3 is TGTGCCAGCAGTTACTCGGTTCGCCAGGGGAATATGGGCGAGCAGTACTTC.